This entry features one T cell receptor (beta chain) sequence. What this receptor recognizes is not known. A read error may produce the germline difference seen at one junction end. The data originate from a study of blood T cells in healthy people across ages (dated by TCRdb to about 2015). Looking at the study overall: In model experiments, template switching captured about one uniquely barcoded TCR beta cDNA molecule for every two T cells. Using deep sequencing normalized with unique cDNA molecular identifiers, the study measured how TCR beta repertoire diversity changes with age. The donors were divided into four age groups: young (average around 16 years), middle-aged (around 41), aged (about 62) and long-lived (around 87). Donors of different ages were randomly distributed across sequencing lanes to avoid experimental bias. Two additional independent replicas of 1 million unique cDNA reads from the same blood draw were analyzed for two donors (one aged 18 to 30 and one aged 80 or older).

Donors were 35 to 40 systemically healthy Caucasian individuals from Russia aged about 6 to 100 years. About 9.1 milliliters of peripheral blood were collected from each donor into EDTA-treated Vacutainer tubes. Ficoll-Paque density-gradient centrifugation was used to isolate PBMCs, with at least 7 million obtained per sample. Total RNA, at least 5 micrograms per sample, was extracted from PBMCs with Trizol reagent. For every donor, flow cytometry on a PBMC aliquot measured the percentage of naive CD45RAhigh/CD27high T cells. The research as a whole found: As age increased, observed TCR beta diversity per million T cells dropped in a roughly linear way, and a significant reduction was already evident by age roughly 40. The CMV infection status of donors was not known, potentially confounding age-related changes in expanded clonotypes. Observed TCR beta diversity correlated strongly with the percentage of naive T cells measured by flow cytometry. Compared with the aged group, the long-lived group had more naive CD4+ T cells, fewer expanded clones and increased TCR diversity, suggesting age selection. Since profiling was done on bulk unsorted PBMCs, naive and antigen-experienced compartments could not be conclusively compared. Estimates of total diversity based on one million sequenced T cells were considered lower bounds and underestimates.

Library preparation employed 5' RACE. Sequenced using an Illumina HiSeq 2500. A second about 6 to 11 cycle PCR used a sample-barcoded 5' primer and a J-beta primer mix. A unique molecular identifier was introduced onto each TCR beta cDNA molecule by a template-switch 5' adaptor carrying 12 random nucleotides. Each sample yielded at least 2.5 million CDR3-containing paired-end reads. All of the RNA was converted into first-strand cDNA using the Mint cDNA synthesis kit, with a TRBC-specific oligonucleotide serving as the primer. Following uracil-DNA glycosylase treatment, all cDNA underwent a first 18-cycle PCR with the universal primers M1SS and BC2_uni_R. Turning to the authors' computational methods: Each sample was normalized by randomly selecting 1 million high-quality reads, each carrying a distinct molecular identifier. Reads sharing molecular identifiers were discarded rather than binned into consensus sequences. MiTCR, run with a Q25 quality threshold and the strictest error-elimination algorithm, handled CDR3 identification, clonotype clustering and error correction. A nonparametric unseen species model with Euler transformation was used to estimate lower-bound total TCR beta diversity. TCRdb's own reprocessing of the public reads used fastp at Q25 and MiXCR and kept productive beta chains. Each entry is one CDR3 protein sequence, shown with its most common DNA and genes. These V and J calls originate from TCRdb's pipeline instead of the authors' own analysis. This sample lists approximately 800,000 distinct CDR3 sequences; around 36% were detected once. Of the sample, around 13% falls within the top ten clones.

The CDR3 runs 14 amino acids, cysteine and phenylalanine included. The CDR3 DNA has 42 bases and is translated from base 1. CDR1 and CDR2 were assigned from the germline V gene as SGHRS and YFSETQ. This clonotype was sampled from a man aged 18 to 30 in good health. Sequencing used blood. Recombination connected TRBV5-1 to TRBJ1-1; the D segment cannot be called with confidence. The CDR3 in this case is CTSMGRVEDTEAFF. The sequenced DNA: TGCACCAGCATGGGGAGGGTTGAGGACACTGAAGCTTTCTTT.